The T cell receptor beta chain under discussion was sequenced for a study of cytomegalovirus exposure and HLA in healthy donors. Broader study findings: In a later analysis, at a false discovery rate of 0.05, 17,000 or so TCR beta sequences matched HLA alleles.

The PCR had 60 Vbeta and 13 Jbeta primers. The repertoire was sequenced with immunoSEQ multiplex PCR; TCRdb's copy has only in-frame clones and lacks some. Altogether fewer than 250,000 clones are present, roughly 79% being singletons, with the ten largest covering 1.6%. This CDR3 spans 14 amino acids. V was clipped by 9 bases and J by 1 base, with 14 bases between them. Germline V lookup: CDR1 SGDLS, CDR2 YYNGEE. Turning to this clone: Its specificity is unknown.

The V call is TRBV9, the J call TRBJ1-5, with a tentative D call TRBD1 (6 bases). Sequenced sample: PBMCs. This clonotype was obtained from a woman in her late teens or twenties in good health and CMV-seronegative. CDR3 residues: CAKFLGQSNQPQHF. Here the CDR3 DNA reads TGTGCCAAGTTCCTAGGACAGAGCAATCAGCCCCAGCATTTT.